The TCR beta chain under discussion was sequenced for a study of blood T cell repertoires in COVID-19. As for the study in general: Samples taken during acute and convalescent COVID-19 were collected in the United States, Italy and Spain. Sample material is recorded as cDNA or gDNA derived from T cells, B-cell-depleted T cells, or PBMCs.

As handled by the study authors: From reference gene primer amplification, estimates of nucleated cell counts were derived. The method was immunoSEQ multiplex PCR; TCRdb's version includes in-frame clones alone and lacks a portion of them. V, J and clone size were drawn from that table, and D and trimming were deduced from the DNA. The profile shows some 140,000 clones, approximately 85% of them singletons. What was sequenced was peripheral blood. The source of this sequence is a human donor in a cohort sampled during active COVID-19.

The CDR3 DNA is TGTGCCAGCAGCATCAGAACCGGGACATACACTGAAGCTTTCTTT. Translated: CASSIRTGTYTEAFF. The V call is TRBV11-2, the J call TRBJ1-1; a weak D match, TRBD1 (6 bases). The ends were cut back, 5 bases at V and 3 bases at J, with 16 bases in the middle. Germline values: CDR1 SGHAT, CDR2 FQNNGV. The CDR3 runs to 15 residues.